This TCR beta chain was obtained from a study of shared clonotypes between healthy human individuals. Assay: immunoSEQ multiplex PCR; the TCRdb copy retains only in-frame clones and omits some. The sample includes hundreds of thousands of clones, roughly 94% of them seen just once. Naive CD8 cells lacked CD45RO and underwent positive selection for CCR7, leaving out terminally differentiated effector memory CD45RA+ cells. The count of this clone is one. The antigen is unknown. V was shortened by 4 bases and J by 6 bases, with 22 bases between the two germline ends. The CDR3 spans 16 residues. From germline, CDR1 is MGHRA and CDR2 YSYEKL. Study outcomes and limitations: Naive CD4 clonotype sharing across a handful of donors was about 5%. The genetic and exposure-history diversity represented was limited by few donors.

The clonotype originates from a man aged 25-45 years in good health. The sequenced material came from naive CD8+ T cells sorted from blood. This chain joins TRBV4-1 and TRBJ2-7, with D perhaps TRBD1 or TRBD2 (6 bases each). The CDR3 nucleotides are TGCGCCAGCAGCCTACCCGGCGTTACGGGGGCCGGCGAGCAGTACTTC. The encoded protein is CASSLPGVTGAGEQYF.